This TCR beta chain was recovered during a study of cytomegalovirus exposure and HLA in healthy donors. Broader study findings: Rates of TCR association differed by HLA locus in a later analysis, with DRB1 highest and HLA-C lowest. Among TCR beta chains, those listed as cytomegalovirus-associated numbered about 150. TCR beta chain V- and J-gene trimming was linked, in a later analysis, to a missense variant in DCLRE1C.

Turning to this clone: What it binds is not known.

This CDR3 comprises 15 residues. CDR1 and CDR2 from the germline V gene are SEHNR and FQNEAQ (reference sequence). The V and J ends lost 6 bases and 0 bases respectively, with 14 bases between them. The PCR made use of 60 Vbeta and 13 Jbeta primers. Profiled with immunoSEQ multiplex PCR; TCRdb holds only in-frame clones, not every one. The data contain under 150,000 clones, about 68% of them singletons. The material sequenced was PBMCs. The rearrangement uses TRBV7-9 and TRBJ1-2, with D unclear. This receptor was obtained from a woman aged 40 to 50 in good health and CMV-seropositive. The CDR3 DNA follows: TGTGCCAGCAGTCTCCGAGGGCAAGCTAACTATGGCTACACCTTC. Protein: CASSLRGQANYGYTF.